The next 8 T cell receptor beta chains were all read from a single sample in a study of blood T cell repertoires in COVID-19. The assay was immunoSEQ multiplex PCR, and TCRdb's table has in-frame clones only and misses some. The top ten hold around 10% of the sample, which has 90,000 or so clones, roughly 80% seen once. What was sequenced was peripheral blood. The source is a human donor in a cohort sampled during active COVID-19.

Remarks on this clone: The junction departs from germline at one end; a sequencing error may be responsible. This chain uses TRBV7-6 with TRBJ2-1; TRBD2 matches at 12 bases. Germline values: CDR1 SGHVS, CDR2 FNYEAQ. The CDR3 covers 16 residues. The CDR3 region has the DNA TGTGCCAGCAGCTTAAAGGCGGGGGCTAGCGGGAGGGCCGTAATCTTC. It encodes CASSLKAGASGRAVIF.

This clone was seen only a few times. The chain joins TRBV5-4 to TRBJ1-1; D gene uncertain. This CDR3 has 13 residues. Between the trimmed V and J ends, which lost 2 bases and 2 bases, there was a span of 7 bases. The germline gives CDR1 SGHNT, CDR2 YYREEE (reference sequence). The CDR3 is CASSFSVNTEAFF. Written as DNA, the CDR3 is TGTGCCAGCAGCTTCTCGGTCAACACTGAAGCTTTCTTT.

The table lists this clone with a few counts. The V call is TRBV28, the J call TRBJ2-1, with 7 bases lining up with TRBD2. Germline lookup yields CDR1 MDHEN and CDR2 SYDVKM. V shed 2 bases, J shed 4 bases, and the junction held 5 bases outside the gene matches. The CDR3 spans 15 residues. CDR3 sequence reads: CASSLAGEGYNEQFF. The CDR3 region has the DNA TGTGCCAGCAGTTTAGCGGGAGAGGGTTACAATGAGCAGTTCTTC.

This chain links TRBV20-1 with TRBJ1-2; 8 nucleotides agree with TRBD1. Germline CDR1 DFQATT, CDR2 SNEGSKA (reference sequence). The CDR3 spans 9 residues. The CDR3: CRPGGGYTF. In DNA, the CDR3 is TGCAGACCAGGGGGCGGCTACACCTTC.

This chain joins TRBV20-1 and TRBJ2-7, with D tentatively TRBD1 (5 bases). The CDR3 runs to 11 residues. V lost 2 bases and J lost 10, with 12 bases in between. Germline CDR1 is DFQATT and CDR2 is SNEGSKA (reference sequence). The DNA for the CDR3 is TGCAGTGCTAGAATAAGGGGCAACCAGTACTTC. Translating it yields CSARIRGNQYF.

This clone was detected once. This chain joins TRBV5-6 and TRBJ1-1; no clear D. This CDR3 region has 13 residues. Germline CDR1 SGHDT, CDR2 YYEEEE. V shed 4 bases and J shed 0 bases, with 7 bases lying between them. CDR3 sequence: CASSPPLNTEAFF. For the CDR3, the DNA is TGTGCCAGCAGCCCTCCGTTGAACACTGAAGCTTTCTTT.

The rearrangement joins TRBV10-3 to TRBJ2-2; D possibly corresponds to TRBD2 (6 bases). Germline V gene data show CDR1 as ENHRY and CDR2 as SYGVKD. Trimming took off 6 bases at V and 0 bases at J, with 14 bases between the two ends. This CDR3 has 16 amino acids. This CDR3 reads CAIRGTAVANTGELFF. The DNA for the CDR3 is TGTGCCATCAGAGGGACTGCCGTCGCGAACACCGGGGAGCTGTTTTTT.

This clone has only one observation. V gene TRBV7-2 combines with J gene TRBJ2-7; 12 bases match TRBD2. The CDR3 contains 15 residues. The germline CDR1 and CDR2 sequences are SGHTA and FQGNSA. V lost 5 bases and J lost 4; bases outside the gene matches: 6. The DNA of the CDR3 is TGTGCCAGCAGCCCCCCGACTAGCGGGGGATACGAGCAGTACTTC. Its protein product is CASSPPTSGGYEQYF.